This T cell receptor (beta chain) derives from a study of blood T cell repertoires in COVID-19. Study context: Samples came from the United States, Italy and Spain, spanning acute and convalescent COVID-19.

The authors' processing: Researchers report that nucleated cell counts were estimated from reference gene primer amplification. Clones were sequenced by immunoSEQ multiplex PCR, and TCRdb holds only the in-frame ones, with some missing. V, J and clone size derive from that table, while D and trimming were established from the DNA sequence. This sample has around 200,000 clones, with 70% to 90% found just once. The V segment lost 0 bases and the J segment 2 bases; nucleotides outside the gene matches: 6. Germline V gene lookup returns CDR1 SGHRS and CDR2 YFSETQ. The CDR3 loop spans 18 amino acids. What was sequenced was peripheral blood. The V call is TRBV5-1, the J call TRBJ2-1, with 12 bases matching TRBD2. The source is a man older than 75 with acute or convalescent COVID-19. CDR3 loop: CASSLGLAGATPYNEQFF. The CDR3 coding sequence is TGCGCCAGCAGCTTGGGACTAGCGGGAGCCACCCCCTACAATGAGCAGTTCTTC.